These T cell receptor beta chains were read from a single sample in a study of response to subunit inactivated influenza vaccine. TCRdb redid the calling of the RT-PCR reads with MiXCR, one entry per CDR3 protein. In the table there are some 540,000 distinct CDR3 sequences, roughly a quarter of which are singletons. The data were also submitted as part of a second study, on T cells expressing NK-cell markers.

The sample was CD4+ T cells sorted from PBMCs, taken 12 days after vaccination. These receptors were obtained from a man aged 50-59 years who received an inactivated influenza vaccine. Both conserved end residues are part of each CDR3. D genes are given only for firm matches. Some rows have no size entry. The others give once, few or many, or a class for an expanded clone.

D gene: -
J gene: TRBJ2-1
V gene: TRBV2
clone size: many
CDR3 DNA: TGTGCCAGCAGTCTGGACTGGGGCAATGAGCAGTTCTTC
CDR3 protein: CASSLDWGNEQFF

D gene: -
J gene: TRBJ2-7
V gene: TRBV5-1
clone size: -
CDR3 DNA: TGCGCCAGCAGCCGGGTTGACCAGGAGCAGTACTTC
CDR3 protein: CASSRVDQEQYF

D gene: -
J gene: TRBJ2-6
V gene: TRBV4-3
clone size: few
CDR3 DNA: TGCGCCAGCAGCCAAGATCCCAACGGGGCCAACGTCCTGACTTTC
CDR3 protein: CASSQDPNGANVLTF

D gene: -
J gene: TRBJ2-7
V gene: TRBV11-2
clone size: few
CDR3 DNA: TGTGCCAGCAGCTTAGATCCTTTAGGCTCCTACGAGCAGTACTTC
CDR3 protein: CASSLDPLGSYEQYF

D gene: TRBD1
J gene: TRBJ2-7
V gene: TRBV5-5
clone size: -
CDR3 DNA: TGTGCCAGCAGCCCAACCGGGACAGCCTACGAGCAGTACTTC
CDR3 protein: CASSPTGTAYEQYF

D gene: -
J gene: TRBJ1-6
V gene: TRBV11-2
clone size: few
CDR3 DNA: TGTGCCAGCAGCCCGATTCGGGCCGCAGGGCCCAATTCACCCCTCCACTTT
CDR3 protein: CASSPIRAAGPNSPLHF

D gene: -
J gene: TRBJ1-6
V gene: TRBV7-2
clone size: few
CDR3 DNA: TGTGCCAGCAGCTTAGCGCAGGGACACCGGGTGCCCCTCCACTTT
CDR3 protein: CASSLAQGHRVPLHF

D gene: -
J gene: TRBJ1-2
V gene: TRBV12-3/TRBV12-4
clone size: -
CDR3 DNA: TGTGCCAGCAGTCAAACGGGGGCTAACTATGGCTACACCTTC
CDR3 protein: CASSQTGANYGYTF

D gene: -
J gene: TRBJ1-4
V gene: TRBV12-3/TRBV12-4
clone size: -
CDR3 DNA: TGTGCCAGCCGTGACAGAGTTTTAGAAAAACTGTTTTTT
CDR3 protein: CASRDRVLEKLFF

D gene: -
J gene: TRBJ1-4
V gene: TRBV12-3/TRBV12-4
clone size: -
CDR3 DNA: TGTGCCAGCAGTCCGGGACGAAGCCTGTTTTTT
CDR3 protein: CASSPGRSLFF

D gene: TRBD2
J gene: TRBJ2-1
V gene: TRBV6-1
clone size: -
CDR3 DNA: TGTGCCAGCTCTCGGGCGGGGGTTCACAATGAGCAGTTCTTC
CDR3 protein: CASSRAGVHNEQFF

D gene: -
J gene: TRBJ2-2
V gene: TRBV7-9
clone size: few
CDR3 DNA: TGTGCCAGCAGCCGCGGGACAAGCCGTACCGGGGAGCTGTTTTTT
CDR3 protein: CASSRGTSRTGELFF

D gene: -
J gene: TRBJ2-2
V gene: TRBV6-2/TRBV6-3
clone size: few
CDR3 DNA: TGTGCCAGCAGTTACTTAGGGACCTTGAACACCGGGGAGCTGTTTTTT
CDR3 protein: CASSYLGTLNTGELFF

D gene: -
J gene: TRBJ1-6
V gene: TRBV6-5
clone size: few
CDR3 DNA: TGTGCCAGCAGTTATACCCTGTTGTATTCACCCCTCCACTTT
CDR3 protein: CASSYTLLYSPLHF

D gene: -
J gene: TRBJ1-1
V gene: TRBV10-3
clone size: few
CDR3 DNA: TGTGCCATCAGCTTAACAGGGAACACTGAAGCTTTCTTT
CDR3 protein: CAISLTGNTEAFF

D gene: -
J gene: TRBJ2-7
V gene: TRBV6-5
clone size: -
CDR3 DNA: TGTGCCAGCATGCACGCCTACGAGCAGTACTTC
CDR3 protein: CASMHAYEQYF

D gene: -
J gene: TRBJ2-1
V gene: TRBV2
clone size: few
CDR3 DNA: TGTGCCAGCACCATTAGGAATGAGCAGTTCTTC
CDR3 protein: CASTIRNEQFF

D gene: TRBD2
J gene: TRBJ2-3
V gene: TRBV4-2
clone size: -
CDR3 DNA: TGTGCCAGCAGCCAAGTTAGCGGGAGTATGGTAGATACGCAGTATTTT
CDR3 protein: CASSQVSGSMVDTQYF

D gene: -
J gene: TRBJ1-6
V gene: TRBV20-1
clone size: few
CDR3 DNA: TGCAGTGCTAGAGATATACTCGGGGGTATGGCATCACCCCTCCACTTT
CDR3 protein: CSARDILGGMASPLHF

D gene: -
J gene: TRBJ2-7
V gene: TRBV29-1
clone size: -
CDR3 DNA: TGCAGCGTAGCCCCAGGGGCCTACGAGCAGTACTTC
CDR3 protein: CSVAPGAYEQYF

D gene: -
J gene: TRBJ2-7
V gene: TRBV6-2/TRBV6-3
clone size: -
CDR3 DNA: TGTGCCAGCAATCCTCGTGGGGCCCCCGTTAACTTC
CDR3 protein: CASNPRGAPVNF

D gene: -
J gene: TRBJ1-1
V gene: TRBV5-1
clone size: -
CDR3 DNA: TGCGCCAGCAGCTTGGCCGGTGACAGGTCCGTTGGAGCTTTCTTT
CDR3 protein: CASSLAGDRSVGAFF

D gene: TRBD1
J gene: TRBJ1-1
V gene: TRBV18
clone size: -
CDR3 DNA: TGTGCCAGCTCACAGGGACAGGGCGCTGAAGCTTTCTTT
CDR3 protein: CASSQGQGAEAFF

D gene: -
J gene: TRBJ2-7
V gene: TRBV20-1
clone size: -
CDR3 DNA: TGCAGTGCTAGAGATGGCAGCTTGGGGGAGCAGTACTTC
CDR3 protein: CSARDGSLGEQYF

D gene: -
J gene: TRBJ1-1
V gene: TRBV5-1
clone size: few
CDR3 DNA: TGCGCCAGCAGCTTGTCGGTACAGACAAGCAACACTGAAGCTTTCTTT
CDR3 protein: CASSLSVQTSNTEAFF

D gene: TRBD2
J gene: TRBJ2-7
V gene: TRBV29-1
clone size: few
CDR3 DNA: TGCAGCGTTGGGAGCGGGAGCTGGGAGCAGTACTTC
CDR3 protein: CSVGSGSWEQYF

D gene: -
J gene: TRBJ2-7
V gene: TRBV20-1
clone size: few
CDR3 DNA: TGCAGTGCTAGAGATGCGCTCACAGCCTACGAGCAGTACTTC
CDR3 protein: CSARDALTAYEQYF

D gene: -
J gene: TRBJ2-5
V gene: TRBV4-2
clone size: -
CDR3 DNA: TGTGCCAGCAGCCCCACAGGGTATGCGGAGACCCAGTACTTC
CDR3 protein: CASSPTGYAETQYF

D gene: -
J gene: TRBJ2-2
V gene: TRBV14
clone size: -
CDR3 DNA: TGTGCCAGCAATACAGGGCTGAACACCGGGGAGCTGTTTTTT
CDR3 protein: CASNTGLNTGELFF

D gene: TRBD2
J gene: TRBJ2-5
V gene: TRBV5-1
clone size: many
CDR3 DNA: TGCGCCAGCAGCCCGACTGATAGCGGGGAGACCCAGTACTTC
CDR3 protein: CASSPTDSGETQYF

D gene: -
J gene: TRBJ1-1
V gene: TRBV7-2
clone size: few
CDR3 DNA: TGTGCCAGCAGCTTGGGGTATACGAACACTGAAGCTTTCTTT
CDR3 protein: CASSLGYTNTEAFF

D gene: -
J gene: TRBJ2-3
V gene: TRBV7-2
clone size: many
CDR3 DNA: TGTGCCAGCAGAGCAGGGGTTAGGGGCACAGATACGCAGTATTTT
CDR3 protein: CASRAGVRGTDTQYF

D gene: -
J gene: TRBJ1-5
V gene: TRBV29-1
clone size: -
CDR3 DNA: TGCAGCGTGCAACAGGGAGCGAATCAGCCCCAGCATTTT
CDR3 protein: CSVQQGANQPQHF

D gene: -
J gene: TRBJ1-4
V gene: TRBV6-5
clone size: -
CDR3 DNA: TGTGCCAGCAGTTACTTTGGGTTAGCTAATGAAAAACTGTTTTTT
CDR3 protein: CASSYFGLANEKLFF

D gene: -
J gene: TRBJ2-7
V gene: TRBV4-1
clone size: few
CDR3 DNA: TGCGCCAGCAGCCTGAGTCTAATAACCTACGAGCAGTACTTC
CDR3 protein: CASSLSLITYEQYF

D gene: -
J gene: TRBJ2-5
V gene: TRBV7-9
clone size: -
CDR3 DNA: TGTGCCAGCAGCTTAAGCAGCGTGACACAAGAGACCCAGTACTTC
CDR3 protein: CASSLSSVTQETQYF

D gene: -
J gene: TRBJ1-1
V gene: TRBV12-3/TRBV12-4
clone size: few
CDR3 DNA: TGTGCCAGCAGTTTTAATATATTGGGGACTGAAGCTTTCTTT
CDR3 protein: CASSFNILGTEAFF

D gene: TRBD1
J gene: TRBJ2-7
V gene: TRBV6-1
clone size: -
CDR3 DNA: TGTGCCAGCAGAGACAGGGGGCGATGGGAGCAGTACTTC
CDR3 protein: CASRDRGRWEQYF

D gene: -
J gene: TRBJ1-5
V gene: TRBV12-3/TRBV12-4
clone size: -
CDR3 DNA: TGTGCCAGCAGTTTAGGTTCCGGGAATGGTCAGCCCCAGCATTTT
CDR3 protein: CASSLGSGNGQPQHF

D gene: TRBD1
J gene: TRBJ1-2
V gene: TRBV29-1
clone size: -
CDR3 DNA: TGCAGCGTTGGGGGGACAGGGGCGCCGGGCTACACCTTC
CDR3 protein: CSVGGTGAPGYTF

D gene: -
J gene: TRBJ1-2
V gene: TRBV20-1
clone size: many
CDR3 DNA: TGCAGTGCTTTCCAGGGTGTTCGGGTTGATGGCTACACCTTC
CDR3 protein: CSAFQGVRVDGYTF

D gene: -
J gene: TRBJ2-7
V gene: TRBV4-2
clone size: few
CDR3 DNA: TGTGCCAGCAGCGCCGGGGAGAGTCGTGGCGAGCAGTACTTC
CDR3 protein: CASSAGESRGEQYF

D gene: -
J gene: TRBJ1-5
V gene: TRBV4-1
clone size: many
CDR3 DNA: TGCGCCAGCAGCCAAGATCGGAGGGGCTCTCAGCCCCAGCATTTT
CDR3 protein: CASSQDRRGSQPQHF

D gene: -
J gene: TRBJ1-2
V gene: TRBV12-3/TRBV12-4
clone size: -
CDR3 DNA: TGTGCCAGCAGTTTAGGAGGAGATGCACCTGTCACCTTC
CDR3 protein: CASSLGGDAPVTF

D gene: TRBD1
J gene: TRBJ2-6
V gene: TRBV11-1
clone size: -
CDR3 DNA: TGTGCCAGCAGCTCTATGGACAGGGACCTTACCTCTGGGGCCAACGTCCTGACTTTC
CDR3 protein: CASSSMDRDLTSGANVLTF

D gene: -
J gene: TRBJ1-5
V gene: TRBV7-2
clone size: -
CDR3 DNA: TGTGCCAGCAGCCCGATGGTGGGGGCCGATCAGCCCCAGCATTTT
CDR3 protein: CASSPMVGADQPQHF

D gene: -
J gene: TRBJ2-5
V gene: TRBV6-1
clone size: few
CDR3 DNA: TGTGCCAGCAGTGAAGGTTCCGTAGCTGGGAAGACCCAGTACTTC
CDR3 protein: CASSEGSVAGKTQYF

D gene: TRBD2
J gene: TRBJ2-1
V gene: TRBV7-2
clone size: -
CDR3 DNA: TGTGCCAGCAGCTGGGGGGAGGGCTCCTACAATGAGCAGTTCTTC
CDR3 protein: CASSWGEGSYNEQFF

D gene: -
J gene: TRBJ2-3
V gene: TRBV7-9
clone size: -
CDR3 DNA: TGTGCCAGCAGCTCAGTCGTGGGGGCCGGAGATACGCAGTATTTT
CDR3 protein: CASSSVVGAGDTQYF

D gene: -
J gene: TRBJ2-1
V gene: TRBV5-5
clone size: many
CDR3 DNA: TGTGCCAGCAGCCCGACGGGCCGGGAGCAGTTCTTC
CDR3 protein: CASSPTGREQFF

D gene: -
J gene: TRBJ2-4
V gene: TRBV7-2
clone size: -
CDR3 DNA: TGTGCCAGCAGCTTAGTTCGGGGGTTGGGAAGTGACATTCAGTACTTC
CDR3 protein: CASSLVRGLGSDIQYF

D gene: -
J gene: TRBJ1-5
V gene: TRBV28
clone size: -
CDR3 DNA: TGTGCCAGCAGTTCACAGATCCCCAATCAGCCCCAGCATTTT
CDR3 protein: CASSSQIPNQPQHF

D gene: -
J gene: TRBJ2-5
V gene: TRBV18
clone size: -
CDR3 DNA: TGTGCCAGCTCACCTGCTGGGAAAGAGACCCAGTACTTC
CDR3 protein: CASSPAGKETQYF

D gene: TRBD1
J gene: TRBJ1-2
V gene: TRBV5-5
clone size: -
CDR3 DNA: TGTGCCAGCAGCTTGGGAGCAGGGGGCGTGGACTATGGCTACACCTTC
CDR3 protein: CASSLGAGGVDYGYTF

D gene: TRBD1
J gene: TRBJ2-5
V gene: TRBV20-1
clone size: -
CDR3 DNA: TGCAGTGCCTCGACAGGGGGCGACCCCTGGGAGACCCAGTACTTC
CDR3 protein: CSASTGGDPWETQYF

D gene: -
J gene: TRBJ2-2
V gene: TRBV24-1
clone size: few
CDR3 DNA: TGTGCCACCAGGCAGGGGGGAGTCGGGGAGCTGTTTTTT
CDR3 protein: CATRQGGVGELFF